The TCR beta chain described here comes from a study of CD8 T cells in ankylosing spondylitis. Each CDR3 protein is one row after TCRdb ran MiXCR on the 5' RACE reads. The sample records 85,000 to 100,000 distinct CDR3 sequences, around 10% being singletons. This clonotype has a count of ten or more. One end of the junction does not line up with germline, which may come from a read error. The sequenced material came from blood, either unsorted or a sorted T cell fraction (not recorded which). This TCR was sampled from a male donor with ankylosing spondylitis or in good health (not recorded which).

The CDR3, as DNA: TGTGCCAGCAGTTTGGCCAGAAGAGAGGCCCAGTACTTC. Residues: CASSLARREAQYF. The rearrangement links TRBV5-6 to TRBJ2-5; D uncertain. Per the germline V gene, CDR1 is SGHDT and CDR2 is YYEEEE. The CDR3 is made up of 13 amino acids. The full variable domain, rest sourced from reference TRBV5-6 and TRBJ2-5, is DAGVTQSPTHLIKTRGQQVTLRCSPKSGHDTVSWYQQALGQGPQFIFQYYEEEERQRGNFPDRFSGHQFPNYSSELNVNALLLGDSALYLCASSLARREAQYFGPGTRLLVL.